This TCR beta chain was observed in a study of PD-1 blockade in mismatch repair-deficient tumors. Generated by immunoSEQ multiplex PCR, the TCRdb table keeps only in-frame clones and is missing some. The sample carries 60,000 to 65,000 clones, around 89% recorded once. Germline CDR1 and CDR2: SGHRS and YFSETQ. V lost 2 bases to trimming and J lost 5 bases, with 7 bases between them. This CDR3 region has 12 residues. The clonotype comes from an adult with mismatch repair-deficient cancer. The V and J genes are TRBV5-1 and TRBJ2-5; D gene uncertain. The specimen comprised peripheral blood, sampled 52 weeks after starting pembrolizumab. CDR3 loop: CASSFLRETQYF. The CDR3 DNA is TGCGCCAGCAGCTTCCTGAGGGAGACCCAGTACTTC. Complete variable domain (other parts from reference TRBV5-1 and TRBJ2-5): KAGVTQTPRYLIKTRGQQVTLSCSPISGHRSVSWYQQTPGQGLQFLFEYFSETQRNKGNFPGRFSGRQFSNSRSEMNVSTLELGDSALYLCASSFLRETQYFGPGTRLLVL.